Shown below are 30 T cell receptor beta chains from a single sample sequenced in a study of blood T cells in healthy people across ages. Primers used in a second PCR of roughly 6 to 11 cycles were a sample-barcoded 5' primer and a J-beta primer mix. TCRdb re-called the 5' RACE reads with MiXCR, one entry per CDR3 protein. The sample has some 800,000 distinct CDR3 sequences; approximately 44% are singletons. Sequenced material: blood. These receptors were collected from a man in his 60s in good health.

The sample holds many counts of this clonotype. The rearrangement uses TRBV7-3 and TRBJ2-1; 11 nucleotides align to TRBD2. Looked up from germline, CDR1 is SGHTA and CDR2 is FQGTGA. The CDR3 is 16 amino acids. The trim removed 5 bases at V and 7 bases at J, leaving 10 bases unmatched. For the CDR3, the DNA is TGTGCCAGCAGCCGACGTAGCGGGGGGGCCGGGAATGAGCAGTTCTTC. It is translated as CASSRRSGGAGNEQFF. The full variable domain, with the rest looked up from reference TRBV7-3 and TRBJ2-1, is GAGVSQTPSNKVTEKGKYVELRCDPISGHTALYWYRQSLGQGPEFLIYFQGTGAADDSGLPNDRFFAVRPEGSVSTLKIQRTERGDSAVYLCASSRRSGGAGNEQFFGPGTRLTVL.

The sample holds many counts of this clonotype. The chain is built from TRBV20-1 and TRBJ2-1; tentatively, D is TRBD2 (5 bases). V lost 4 bases and J lost 6, with 13 bases in between. This CDR3 is 13 amino acids long. Germline V gene data show CDR1 as DFQATT and CDR2 as SNEGSKA (reference sequence). The CDR3 nucleotides read TGCAGTGCTAAAACCAACCGGGGCAATGAGCAGTTCTTC. Translating gives CSAKTNRGNEQFF.

The chain joins TRBV14 to TRBJ2-3; weak D call: TRBD1 (5 bases). Germline CDR1 reads SGHDN; CDR2 reads FVKESK. Deletions cut 0 bases from V and 2 bases from J, with 15 bases between. CDR3 length equals 17 residues. CDR3 loop: CASSQEWGPLNTDTQYF. In DNA, the CDR3 is TGTGCCAGCAGCCAAGAATGGGGCCCATTGAACACAGATACGCAGTATTTT.

This clonotype was recorded only once. The rearrangement joins TRBV29-1 to TRBJ2-1, with D perhaps assigned TRBD1 or TRBD2 (5 bases each). V gave up 6 bases and J gave up 9 bases, with 21 bases separating them. Germline CDR1 and CDR2: SQVTM and ANQGSEA. The CDR3 length is 14 residues. The CDR3 bases are TGCAGCGTGGCCCGGGACCCAATTCTAAGTGAGCAGTTCTTC. It specifies CSVARDPILSEQFF.

Written as DNA, the CDR3 is TGTGCCAGCACCTACCGATACAATTCACCCCTCCACTTT. Its translation: CASTYRYNSPLHF. V is TRBV27 and J is TRBJ1-6; D is undetermined. There are 13 residues in the CDR3. The germline V gene has CDR1 MNHEY and CDR2 SMNVEV (reference sequence). Trimming took 7 bases from V and 7 from J, leaving 11 bases between them.

This clonotype was seen a handful of times. This chain links TRBV6-5 with TRBJ2-5; tentative D call: TRBD1 (5 bases). Germline assignment: CDR1 MNHEY and CDR2 SVGAGI. Trimming removed 5 bases from V and 5 bases from J, with 18 bases in between. The CDR3 length is 15 residues. The CDR3 is CASSHQSVGRETQYF. The DNA for the CDR3 is TGTGCCAGCAGTCACCAATCCGTGGGGCGGGAGACCCAGTACTTC.

This clonotype turned up a few times. This chain links TRBV6-4 with TRBJ2-4; D not certain. There are 16 residues in the CDR3. The germline V and J ends were trimmed by 3 bases and 0 bases, with 12 bases remaining between them. Germline V CDR1 and CDR2: MRHNA, SNTAGT. The CDR3 loop is CASSESSSLAKNIQYF. The CDR3 coding sequence is TGTGCCAGCAGTGAATCCAGTTCCCTAGCCAAAAACATTCAGTACTTC.

The chain is built from TRBV20-1 and TRBJ1-1; D not certain. V lost 0 bases and J 2 bases, leaving 10 bases between the germline ends. The CDR3 is 14 amino acids. CDR1 DFQATT and CDR2 SNEGSKA come from the germline V gene (reference sequence). The CDR3 sequence is CSARDGAVNTEAFF. The CDR3 DNA reads TGCAGTGCTAGAGATGGTGCAGTTAACACTGAAGCTTTCTTT.

In its sample, this clonotype was seen many times. V gene TRBV29-1 combines with J gene TRBJ2-7, with D unresolved. Looked up from germline, CDR1 is SQVTM and CDR2 is ANQGSEA. Trimming shortened V by 3 bases and J by 0 bases, and 3 bases separated the two germline ends. The CDR3 loop spans 11 amino acids. The CDR3 sequence is CSVEFSYEQYF. In nucleotides, the CDR3 is TGCAGCGTTGAGTTCTCCTACGAGCAGTACTTC.

As to this clonotype: The junction does not match germline at one end; this may be a read error. The V gene is TRBV10-3, the J gene TRBJ2-6; 9 positions agree with TRBD1. The germline CDR1 and CDR2 sequences are ENHRY and SYGVKD. This CDR3 spans 17 amino acids. CDR3 coding DNA: TGTGCCATCAGTTTGGACAGGGGTACGACTGGGGCCATCGTCCTGACTTTC. Encoded protein: CAISLDRGTTGAIVLTF.

CDR3 residues: CASSTGTAGNRETQYF. The CDR3 DNA is TGTGCCAGCAGCACCGGGACAGCAGGAAACCGAGAGACCCAGTACTTC. The gene calls are TRBV7-9 and TRBJ2-5; 7 bases match TRBD1. Trimming took 5 bases from V and 4 from J; bases not matched to a gene: 13. Germline V gene sequence: CDR1 SEHNR, CDR2 FQNEAQ (reference sequence). The CDR3 has 16 residues.

This clonotype was seen more than once but under ten times. V gene TRBV5-1 combines with J gene TRBJ2-5, with 7 bases matching TRBD2. Unmatched junction bases numbered 8, after V lost 4 bases and J lost 2 bases. Germline CDR1 SGHRS, CDR2 YFSETQ. The CDR3 totals 15 residues. The CDR3 nucleotides read TGCGCCAGCAGCGCGAACGGGGGGATTCAAGAGACCCAGTACTTC. Encoded protein: CASSANGGIQETQYF.

CDR3 in amino acids: CASTLDGWRPHTEAFF. In DNA, the CDR3 is TGTGCCAGCACCCTAGATGGCTGGAGACCCCACACTGAAGCTTTCTTT. This chain joins TRBV7-8 and TRBJ1-1; no clear D. The CDR3 runs 16 residues. V gave up 7 bases and J gave up 3 bases, with 21 bases separating them. In germline, CDR1 is SGHVS, CDR2 FQNEAQ. Based on the CDR3 plus reference TRBV7-8 and TRBJ1-1, the full variable domain is GAGVSQSPRYKVAKRGQDVALRCDPISGHVSLFWYQQALGQGPEFLTYFQNEAQLDKSGLPSDRFFAERPEGSVSTLKIQRTQQEDSAVYLCASTLDGWRPHTEAFFGQGTRLTVV.

This clonotype was observed a handful of times. The CDR3: CASSLWSAGGSGANVLTF. For the CDR3, the DNA is TGCGCCAGCAGCTTGTGGTCGGCGGGGGGGTCTGGGGCCAACGTCCTGACTTTC. The chain combines TRBV5-1 with TRBJ2-6; 9 bases line up with TRBD2. V was clipped by 1 base and J by 1 base; unmatched bases: 6. Germline V gene sequence: CDR1 SGHRS, CDR2 YFSETQ. The CDR3 has 18 amino acids.

At least ten counts were recorded for this clonotype. This chain joins TRBV4-1 and TRBJ1-4, with 10 bases fitting TRBD1. The CDR3 runs 15 residues. Trimming removed 8 bases from V and 5 bases from J; junction bases left unmatched: 8. Germline CDR1 reads MGHRA; CDR2 reads YSYEKL. DNA of the CDR3: TGCGCCAGCGCACTGACAGGGGGCCGGAATGAAAAACTGTTTTTT. As protein: CASALTGGRNEKLFF.

The V and J genes are TRBV20-1 and TRBJ2-3, with 7 bases identical to TRBD1. This CDR3 spans 14 amino acids. Germline V CDR1 and CDR2: DFQATT, SNEGSKA (reference sequence). J gave up 2 bases and V 5 bases, and 7 bases lay outside the gene matches. CDR3 residues: CSAPRQGITDTQYF. In DNA form, the CDR3 reads TGCAGTGCTCCACGACAGGGCATCACAGATACGCAGTATTTT.

This clonotype has only a few counts. The gene calls are TRBV2 and TRBJ2-5, with 7 bases lining up with TRBD1. V shed 4 bases and J 5 bases; nucleotides not matched to a gene: 4. The CDR3 extends over 13 amino acids. CDR1 SNHLY and CDR2 FYNNEI come from the germline V gene. CDR3: CASSADRVETQYF. CDR3 coding DNA: TGTGCCAGCAGTGCCGACAGGGTTGAGACCCAGTACTTC.

This clonotype appeared a few times. The chain carries TRBV2 and TRBJ2-1; TRBD1 agrees at 7 bases. The J call may be mistaken, given a closer DNA end match to TRBJ2-7. Germline V gives CDR1 SNHLY, CDR2 FYNNEI. The CDR3 contains 14 residues. CDR3 nucleotides: TGTGCCAGCGACCGGGACAGCTCCTACAATGAGCAGTACTTC. Amino acid sequence: CASDRDSSYNEQYF.

The rearrangement links TRBV7-9 to TRBJ2-4, with D hard to call. V lost 5 bases to trimming and J lost 7 bases, with 6 bases between them. Germline V gives CDR1 SEHNR, CDR2 FQNEAQ (reference sequence). The CDR3 length is 11 residues. CDR3: CASSPLNIQYF. The CDR3 DNA is TGTGCCAGCAGCCCCTTGAACATTCAGTACTTC.

V gene TRBV2 combines with J gene TRBJ2-1; the D is unclear. Trimming shortened V by 6 bases and J by 8 bases, and 17 bases separated the two germline ends. The CDR3 loop spans 14 amino acids. Germline V gene data show CDR1 as SNHLY and CDR2 as FYNNEI. The CDR3 reads CASRWGSVYDEQFF. For the CDR3, the DNA is TGTGCCAGCAGGTGGGGATCTGTGTACGATGAGCAGTTCTTC.

This clonotype has just a few counts. The rearrangement joins TRBV28 to TRBJ1-4; 11 bases are shared with TRBD1. In germline, CDR1 is MDHEN, CDR2 SYDVKM. The ends lost 8 bases at V and 7 bases at J; junction bases unmatched: 3. CDR3 length equals 13 residues. The CDR3 nucleotides are TGTGCCAGCGGACAGGGGGCGCGTGAAAAACTGTTTTTT. It translates to CASGQGAREKLFF.

The chain joins TRBV18 to TRBJ2-7; D is possibly TRBD1 (6 bases). The DNA matches TRBJ2-5 better at its end, which makes the J call doubtful. Germline values: CDR1 KGHSH, CDR2 LQKENI. This CDR3 region has 15 residues. CDR3 amino acids: CASSGIGTKRETQYF. The CDR3 nucleotides are TGTGCCAGCTCGGGAATCGGGACAAAGAGAGAGACCCAGTACTTC.

This chain uses TRBV5-1 with TRBJ2-1, with 9 bases matching TRBD1. The V gene end was trimmed by 0 bases and the J gene end by 8 bases; junction bases not matched to a gene: 6. CDR1 is SGHRS, CDR2 YFSETQ, per germline. The CDR3 spans 15 residues. The CDR3 coding sequence is TGCGCCAGCAGCTTGGGGACAGGGGTAAGGGATGAGCAGTTCTTC. This codes for CASSLGTGVRDEQFF.

The table lists this clonotype with a few counts. The rearrangement links TRBV6-5 to TRBJ2-3; D remains ambiguous. This CDR3 comprises 13 residues. The germline V gene has CDR1 MNHEY and CDR2 SVGAGI. The V and J ends lost 6 bases and 4 bases respectively, with 11 bases between them. In DNA form, the CDR3 reads TGTGCCAGCAGACCAATACCCGCAGATACGCAGTATTTT. It specifies CASRPIPADTQYF.

CDR3 residues: CASSQDRDRGNMDSPLHF. CDR3 coding DNA: TGTGCCAGCAGCCAAGATCGGGACAGGGGAAATATGGATTCACCCCTCCACTTT. V usage is TRBV3-1 and J usage is TRBJ1-6; TRBD1 aligns across 10 bases. Germline V lookup: CDR1 LGHDT, CDR2 YNNKEL (reference sequence). The CDR3 loop spans 18 amino acids. Losses at the gene ends were 0 bases for V and 8 bases for J; bases not matched to a gene: 10. Variable domain in full (rest from reference TRBV3-1 and TRBJ1-6): DTAVSQTPKYLVTQMGNDKSIKCEQNLGHDTMYWYKQDSKKFLKIMFSYNNKELIINETVPNRFSPKSPDKAHLNLHINSLELGDSAVYFCASSQDRDRGNMDSPLHFGNGTRLTVT.

The CDR3 reads CASRRGASRYQETQYF. The CDR3 nucleotides read TGTGCCAGCAGACGGGGGGCCTCTCGGTATCAAGAGACCCAGTACTTC. The chain employs TRBV7-8 and TRBJ2-5; possibly TRBD2 for D (7 bases). Trimming removed 6 bases from V and 2 bases from J, with 19 bases in between. Per germline, CDR1 SGHVS and CDR2 FQNEAQ. This CDR3 has 16 residues.

V and J are TRBV9 and TRBJ2-4, with a tentative D call TRBD2 (6 bases). The closer fit of TRBJ2-7 to the DNA end suggests the J call may be wrong. CDR1 and CDR2 (germline): SGDLS, YYNGEE. CDR3 length: 15 residues. The CDR3 region is CASSVAGGVWDEQYF. For the CDR3, the DNA is TGTGCCAGCAGCGTAGCTGGAGGGGTTTGGGACGAGCAGTACTTC.

Notes on this clonotype: Being one base from a much bigger clone, this may be a read error. The chain uses TRBV29-1 and TRBJ2-3; D gene ambiguous. The germline CDR1 and CDR2 sequences are SQVTM and ANQGSEA. The CDR3 extends over 13 amino acids. The CDR3 nucleotides are TGCAGCGGTGAACACCCAGGCACAGATACGCAGTATTTT. This sequence encodes CSGEHPGTDTQYF.

The table lists this clonotype with a few counts. J is TRBJ2-7 and V is TRBV7-9; D may correspond to TRBD1 or TRBD2 (7 bases each). V was trimmed by 4 bases and J by 2 bases, leaving 15 bases between them. Germline V gene sequence: CDR1 SEHNR, CDR2 FQNEAQ (reference sequence). The CDR3 covers 15 residues. The CDR3 nucleotides read TGTGCCAGCAGCTCCCTTCAGGGGGGGACCTACGAGCAGTACTTC. Its protein is CASSSLQGGTYEQYF.

This chain links TRBV20-1 with TRBJ1-6, with 7 bases that match TRBD1. The junction had 8 bases not matched to a gene; V was cut back by 0 bases and J by 6 bases. The CDR3 is 16 residues long. The germline gives CDR1 DFQATT, CDR2 SNEGSKA (reference sequence). CDR3 sequence reads: CSARDPRGASNSPLHF. CDR3 nucleotide sequence: TGCAGTGCTAGAGATCCCAGGGGGGCCAGTAATTCACCCCTCCACTTT.